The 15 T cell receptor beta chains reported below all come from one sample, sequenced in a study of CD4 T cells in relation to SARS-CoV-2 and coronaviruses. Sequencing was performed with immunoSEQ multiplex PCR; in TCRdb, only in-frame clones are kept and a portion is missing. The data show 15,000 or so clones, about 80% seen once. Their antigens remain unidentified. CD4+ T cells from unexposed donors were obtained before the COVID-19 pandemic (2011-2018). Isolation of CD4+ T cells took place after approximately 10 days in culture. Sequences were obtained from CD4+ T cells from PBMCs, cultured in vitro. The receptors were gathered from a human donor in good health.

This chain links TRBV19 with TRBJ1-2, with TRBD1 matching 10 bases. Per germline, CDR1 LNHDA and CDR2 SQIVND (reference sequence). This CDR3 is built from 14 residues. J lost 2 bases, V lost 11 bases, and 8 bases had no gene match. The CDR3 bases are TGTGCCGGCAGGGACAGGGGATTAAACTATGGCTACACCTTC. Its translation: CAGRDRGLNYGYTF.

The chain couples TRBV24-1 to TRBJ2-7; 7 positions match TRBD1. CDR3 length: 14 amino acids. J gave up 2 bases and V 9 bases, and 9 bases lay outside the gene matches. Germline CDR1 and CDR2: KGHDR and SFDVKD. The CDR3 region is CATSHSDRPYEQYF. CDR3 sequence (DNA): TGTGCCACCTCTCACTCGGACAGGCCCTACGAGCAGTACTTC.

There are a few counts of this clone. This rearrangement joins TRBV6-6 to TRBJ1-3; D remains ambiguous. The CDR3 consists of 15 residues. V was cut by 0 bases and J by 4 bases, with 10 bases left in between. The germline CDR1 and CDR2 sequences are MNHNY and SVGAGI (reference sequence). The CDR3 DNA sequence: TGTGCCAGCAGTTACTCCGGGGTTAGAGGAAACACCATATATTTT. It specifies CASSYSGVRGNTIYF.

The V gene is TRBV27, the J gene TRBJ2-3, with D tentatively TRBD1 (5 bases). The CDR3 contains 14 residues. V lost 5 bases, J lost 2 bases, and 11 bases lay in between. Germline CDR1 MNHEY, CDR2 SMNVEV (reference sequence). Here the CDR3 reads CASSHRFLTDTQYF. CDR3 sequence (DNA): TGTGCCAGCAGTCACAGGTTCCTCACAGATACGCAGTATTTT.

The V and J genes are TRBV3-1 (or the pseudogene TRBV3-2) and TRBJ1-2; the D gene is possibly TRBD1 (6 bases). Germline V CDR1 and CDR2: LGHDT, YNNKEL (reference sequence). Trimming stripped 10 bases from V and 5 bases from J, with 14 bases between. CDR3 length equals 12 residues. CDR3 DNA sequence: TGTGCCACCGAGGGGGGGGCGTATGGCTACACCTTC. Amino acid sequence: CATEGGAYGYTF.

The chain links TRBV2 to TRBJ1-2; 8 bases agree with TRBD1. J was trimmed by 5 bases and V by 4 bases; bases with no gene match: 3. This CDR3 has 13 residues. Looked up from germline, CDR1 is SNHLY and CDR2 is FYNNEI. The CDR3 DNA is TGTGCCAGCAGTGGGACAGGGCAATATGGCTACACCTTC. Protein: CASSGTGQYGYTF.

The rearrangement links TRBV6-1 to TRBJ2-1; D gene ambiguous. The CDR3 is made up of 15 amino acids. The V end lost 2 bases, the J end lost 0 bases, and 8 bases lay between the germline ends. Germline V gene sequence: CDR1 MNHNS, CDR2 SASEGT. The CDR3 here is CASSEQRYSYNEQFF. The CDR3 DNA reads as TGTGCCAGCAGTGAACAGCGTTACTCCTACAATGAGCAGTTCTTC.

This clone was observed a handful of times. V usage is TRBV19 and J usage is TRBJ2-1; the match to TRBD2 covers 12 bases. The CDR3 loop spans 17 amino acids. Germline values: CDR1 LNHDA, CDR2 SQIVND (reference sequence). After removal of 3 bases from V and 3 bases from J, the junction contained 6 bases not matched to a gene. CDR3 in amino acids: CASSITSGGRGYNEQFF. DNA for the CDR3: TGTGCCAGTAGTATTACTAGCGGGGGGCGTGGCTACAATGAGCAGTTCTTC.

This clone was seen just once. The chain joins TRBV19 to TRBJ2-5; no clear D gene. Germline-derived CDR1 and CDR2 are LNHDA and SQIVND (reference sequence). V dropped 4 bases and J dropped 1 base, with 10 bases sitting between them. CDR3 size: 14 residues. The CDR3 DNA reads TGTGCCAGTAGTACACCATTCACCCAAGAGACCCAGTACTTC. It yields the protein CASSTPFTQETQYF.

The CDR3 loop reads CASSEVAGAPYF. The CDR3 bases are TGTGCCAGCAGTGAAGTAGCGGGAGCTCCGTACTTC. The chain carries TRBV2 and TRBJ2-7; TRBD2 aligns across 9 bases. The V gene end was trimmed by 1 base and the J gene end by 12 bases; junction bases not matched to a gene: 4. The germline CDR1 and CDR2 sequences are SNHLY and FYNNEI. This CDR3 comprises 12 residues.

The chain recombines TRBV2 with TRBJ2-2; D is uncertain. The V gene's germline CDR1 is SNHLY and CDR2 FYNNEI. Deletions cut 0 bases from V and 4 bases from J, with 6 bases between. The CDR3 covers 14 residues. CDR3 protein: CASSEARGTGELFF. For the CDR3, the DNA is TGTGCCAGCAGTGAAGCAAGAGGCACCGGGGAGCTGTTTTTT.

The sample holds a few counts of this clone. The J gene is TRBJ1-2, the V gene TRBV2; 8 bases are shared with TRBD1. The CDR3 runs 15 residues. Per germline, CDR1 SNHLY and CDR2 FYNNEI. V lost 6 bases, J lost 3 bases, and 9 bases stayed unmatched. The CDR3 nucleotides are TGTGCCAGCAGGAAAGCAGGGGGCGGGGACTATGGCTACACCTTC. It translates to CASRKAGGGDYGYTF.

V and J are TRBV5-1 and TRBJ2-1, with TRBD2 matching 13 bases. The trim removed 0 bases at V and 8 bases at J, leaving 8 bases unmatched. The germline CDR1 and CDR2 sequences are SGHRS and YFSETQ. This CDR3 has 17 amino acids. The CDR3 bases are TGCGCCAGCAGCTTGGCAACTAGCGGGGGGGCCTCAGATGAGCAGTTCTTC. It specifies CASSLATSGGASDEQFF.

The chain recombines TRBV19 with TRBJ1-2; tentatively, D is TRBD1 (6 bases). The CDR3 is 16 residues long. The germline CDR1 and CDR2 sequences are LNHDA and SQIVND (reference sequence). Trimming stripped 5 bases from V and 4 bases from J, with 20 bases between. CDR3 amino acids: CASSRRGDTITYGYTF. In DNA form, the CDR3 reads TGTGCCAGTAGTCGGCGAGGGGACACCATCACCTATGGCTACACCTTC.

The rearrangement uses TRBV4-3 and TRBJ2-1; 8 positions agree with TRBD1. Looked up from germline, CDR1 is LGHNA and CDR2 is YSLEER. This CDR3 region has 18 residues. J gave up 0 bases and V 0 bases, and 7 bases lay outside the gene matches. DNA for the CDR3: TGCGCCAGCAGCCAAGATGGGACAGGATGGGCCTCCTACAATGAGCAGTTCTTC. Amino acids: CASSQDGTGWASYNEQFF.